These 5 T cell receptor beta chains came from one sample sequenced in a study of OX40 agonist ivuxolimab in advanced cancers. Assay: immunoSEQ multiplex PCR; the TCRdb copy retains only in-frame clones and omits some. Among tens of thousands of clones listed, more than 80% were seen once. This material consisted of CD4+ or CD8+ T cells sorted from blood, taken in a trial of the OX40 agonist ivuxolimab. The receptor set was obtained from an adult with an advanced solid tumor such as melanoma, head and neck, liver or kidney cancer.

This clone occurred a few times. The chain has TRBV6-4 and TRBJ1-1, with D unresolved. The CDR3 length is 13 residues. V lost 2 bases to trimming and J lost 1 base, with 5 bases between them. Germline CDR1 MRHNA, CDR2 SNTAGT. The CDR3 coding sequence is TGTGCCAGCAGTGACGGAGCGAACACTGAAGCTTTCTTT. Translating it yields CASSDGANTEAFF.

The rearrangement joins TRBV9 to TRBJ2-2; 10 bases match TRBD2. The CDR3 has 17 residues. CDR1 is SGDLS and CDR2 is YYNGEE in the germline V gene. Trimming cost V 1 base and J 1 base; bases outside gene matches: 4. The CDR3 nucleotides read TGTGCCAGCAGCGTATTGACTAGCGGGTGGAACACCGGGGAGCTGTTTTTT. Protein product: CASSVLTSGWNTGELFF.

The chain is built from TRBV5-4 and TRBJ2-2, with 11 bases fitting TRBD1. CDR1 and CDR2 (germline): SGHNT, YYREEE (reference sequence). The CDR3 has 16 residues. The ends lost 1 base at V and 3 bases at J; junction bases unmatched: 2. The CDR3 loop reads CASSLRTGGYTGELFF. The DNA for the CDR3 is TGTGCCAGCAGCTTGCGGACAGGGGGCTACACCGGGGAGCTGTTTTTT.

V gene TRBV30 combines with J gene TRBJ1-4; D is ambiguous. Trimming cost V 1 base and J 7 bases, with 10 bases left between them. The CDR3 is 13 residues long. Germline V lookup: CDR1 GTSNPN, CDR2 SVGIG (reference sequence). The CDR3 region is CAWSAIGGEKLFF. The CDR3 DNA is TGTGCCTGGAGTGCAATCGGAGGTGAAAAACTGTTTTTT.

The chain couples TRBV28 to TRBJ2-1; the match to TRBD2 covers 8 bases. There are 16 residues in the CDR3. The J segment lost 3 bases and the V segment lost 3 bases, leaving 7 bases of the junction unmatched. Germline V lookup: CDR1 MDHEN, CDR2 SYDVKM. The CDR3 here is CASSFRGLAIYNEQFF. The CDR3 nucleotides read TGTGCCAGCAGTTTCCGCGGACTAGCTATCTACAATGAGCAGTTCTTC. The variable domain in full, completed from reference TRBV28 and TRBJ2-1, reads DVKVTQSSRYLVKRTGEKVFLECVQDMDHENMFWYRQDPGLGLRLIYFSYDVKMKEKGDIPEGYSVSREKKERFSLILESASTNQTSMYLCASSFRGLAIYNEQFFGPGTRLTVL.